The present entry profiles one T cell receptor beta chain with its context. This clonotype occurred many times. The antigen it binds to is not known. Per-nucleotide qualities are absent, and no much larger clonotype sits a single base away. To prepare the library, PCR was applied. The instrument given in TCRdb is Illumina HiSeq 2500. Molecular barcoding was employed in the preparation of TCR libraries, with unique molecular identifiers being used to normalize TCRbeta repertoire quantification. TCRdb trimmed the raw reads at Q25, called clones with MiXCR and kept productive beta chains. Rows with one shared CDR3 protein collapse into an entry with the most common genes and DNA. This sample is represented by 150,000 to 250,000 distinct CDR3 sequences; roughly 15% of them were singletons. 13% of the sample is taken by the ten largest. Taken from cysteine to phenylalanine, the CDR3 has 12 residues. Only CDR3 DNA is held: 36 bases, read in frame from base 1. Looking up the germline V gene yields CDR1 SGHAT and CDR2 FQNNGV. From V the trimming removes 7 bases and from J it removes 9 bases, while the gene matches leave 5 bases of the junction unaccounted for.

These data belong to a study of T-cell reconstitution after alpha-beta-depleted transplantation in children (dated by TCRdb to the mid-2010s). A note on the overall study: Using TCR repertoire profiling, the study followed T-cell immune reconstitution in a quantitative way in children after TCRalphabeta/CD19-depleted allogeneic hematopoietic cell transplantation.

The clonotype comes from a human donor who donated a stem cell graft to a child with acute lymphoblastic leukemia. This chain joins TRBV11-2 to TRBJ2-1, with 8 middle bases fitting TRBD2. Here the sequenced sample was PBMCs from the stem cell graft donor, taken from the stem cell graft. Here the CDR3 is given as CASTAGGGEQFF. At the DNA level, the sequence is TGTGCCAGCACCGCCGGGGGGGGTGAGCAGTTCTTC.